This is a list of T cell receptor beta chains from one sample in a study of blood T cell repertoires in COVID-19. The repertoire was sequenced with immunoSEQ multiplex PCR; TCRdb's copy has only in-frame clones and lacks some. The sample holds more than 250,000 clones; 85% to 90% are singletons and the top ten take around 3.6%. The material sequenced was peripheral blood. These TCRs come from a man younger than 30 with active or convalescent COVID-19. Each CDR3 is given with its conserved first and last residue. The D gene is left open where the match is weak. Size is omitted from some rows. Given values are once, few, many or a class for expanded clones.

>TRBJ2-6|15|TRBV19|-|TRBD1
CASSTQGAGANVLTF
TGTGCCAGTAGTACCCAGGGGGCTGGGGCCAACGTCCTGACTTTC
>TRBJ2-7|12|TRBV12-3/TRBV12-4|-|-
CASSFSSGEQYF
TGTGCCAGCAGTTTTAGTTCGGGGGAGCAGTACTTC
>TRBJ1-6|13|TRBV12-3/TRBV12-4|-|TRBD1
CASSRQGGSPLHF
TGTGCCAGCAGTCGACAGGGCGGCTCACCCCTCCACTTT
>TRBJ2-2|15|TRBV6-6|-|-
CASSLFRGNTGELFF
TGTGCCAGCAGTTTATTCCGAGGGAACACCGGGGAGCTGTTTTTT
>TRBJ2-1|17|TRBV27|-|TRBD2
CASSLYPTSGRGGEQFF
TGTGCCAGCAGTCTGTACCCGACTAGCGGGAGAGGCGGTGAGCAGTTCTTC
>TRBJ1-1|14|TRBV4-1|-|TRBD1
CASSHPGTVLEAFF
TGCGCCAGCAGCCACCCCGGGACAGTCCTCGAAGCTTTCTTT
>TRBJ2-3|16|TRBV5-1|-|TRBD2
CASSRDTSGTRDTQYF
TGCGCCAGCAGCCGGGATACTAGCGGGACAAGGGATACGCAGTATTTT
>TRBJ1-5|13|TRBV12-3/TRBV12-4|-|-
CASSLPGDQPQHF
TGTGCCAGCAGTTTGCCAGGGGATCAGCCCCAGCATTTT
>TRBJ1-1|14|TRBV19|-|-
CASSIGQGRTEAFF
TGTGCCAGTAGTATCGGGCAGGGGCGGACTGAAGCTTTCTTT
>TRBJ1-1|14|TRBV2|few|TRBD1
CASSKGQVNTEAFF
TGTGCCAGCAGTAAGGGACAGGTGAACACTGAAGCTTTCTTT
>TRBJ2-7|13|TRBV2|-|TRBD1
CASSAGGFYEQYF
TGTGCCAGCAGTGCAGGGGGCTTTTACGAGCAGTACTTC
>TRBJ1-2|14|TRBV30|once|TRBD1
CAWSPGTGIYGYTF
TGTGCCTGGAGTCCCGGGACAGGGATTTATGGCTACACCTTC
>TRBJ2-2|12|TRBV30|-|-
CAWRRGTGELFF
TGTGCCTGGAGACGGGGAACCGGGGAGCTGTTTTTT
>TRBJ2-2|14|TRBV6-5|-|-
CASSYTQNTGELFF
TGTGCCAGCAGTTACACACAGAACACCGGGGAGCTGTTTTTT
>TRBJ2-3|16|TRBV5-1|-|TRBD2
CASSLGPGLATDTQYF
TGCGCCAGCAGCTTGGGGCCGGGACTAGCAACAGATACGCAGTATTTT
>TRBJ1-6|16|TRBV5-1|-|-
CASSILEQGQNSPLHF
TGCGCCAGCAGCATACTGGAACAGGGCCAAAATTCACCCCTCCACTTT
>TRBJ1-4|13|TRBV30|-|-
CAWSEGGLQKLFF
TGTGCCTGGAGTGAGGGGGGGCTTCAAAAACTGTTTTTT
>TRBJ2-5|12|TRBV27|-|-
CASSPDGETQYF
TGTGCCAGCAGTCCCGACGGGGAGACCCAGTACTTC
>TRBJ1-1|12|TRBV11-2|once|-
CASSLSLPEAFF
TGTGCCAGCAGCTTATCCCTACCTGAAGCTTTCTTT
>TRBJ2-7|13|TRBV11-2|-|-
CASSQGTAEEQYF
TGTGCCAGCAGCCAGGGGACGGCCGAAGAGCAGTACTTC
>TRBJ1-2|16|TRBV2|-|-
CASSLRGGLPSGGYTF
TGTGCCAGCAGTCTTCGGGGAGGTCTGCCCTCAGGCGGCTACACCTTC
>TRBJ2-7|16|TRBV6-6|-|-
CATTNPGIGGVLEQYF
TGTGCCACTACAAATCCGGGAATAGGGGGGGTTTTGGAGCAGTACTTC
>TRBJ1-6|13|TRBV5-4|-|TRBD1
CASSTPPGTAVDF
TGTGCCAGCAGTACACCCCCCGGGACAGCGGTGGACTTT
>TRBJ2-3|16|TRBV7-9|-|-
CASSFTETSYRDTQYF
TGTGCCAGCAGCTTTACTGAGACTAGTTATCGGGATACGCAGTATTTT
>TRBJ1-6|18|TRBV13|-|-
CASSLHIMRTVDNSPLHF
TGTGCCAGCAGCTTACATATCATGAGGACAGTTGATAATTCACCCCTCCACTTT
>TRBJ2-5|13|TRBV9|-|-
CASSVGTKETQYF
TGTGCCAGCAGCGTAGGTACTAAAGAGACCCAGTACTTC
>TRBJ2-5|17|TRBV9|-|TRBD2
CASSAVGLGGGQETQYF
TGTGCCAGCAGCGCCGTAGGATTGGGCGGGGGGCAAGAGACCCAGTACTTC
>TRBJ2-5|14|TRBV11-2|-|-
CASSFGFGWETQYF
TGTGCCAGCAGCTTCGGGTTCGGTTGGGAGACCCAGTACTTC
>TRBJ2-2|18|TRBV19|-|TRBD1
CASSIDRDRGRSTGELFF
TGTGCCAGTAGTATAGATCGGGACAGGGGAAGGAGCACCGGGGAGCTGTTTTTT
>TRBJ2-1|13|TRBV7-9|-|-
CASTLYSTYEQFF
TGTGCCAGCACCCTGTACTCCACTTATGAGCAGTTCTTC
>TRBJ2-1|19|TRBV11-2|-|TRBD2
CASSSEASGRALAYNEQFF
TGTGCCAGCAGCTCGGAAGCTAGCGGGAGGGCGTTGGCTTACAATGAGCAGTTCTTC
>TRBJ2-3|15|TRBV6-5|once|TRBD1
CASSHWDRTTDTQYF
TGTGCCAGCAGCCACTGGGACAGAACCACAGATACGCAGTATTTT
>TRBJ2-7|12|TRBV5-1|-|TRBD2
CASSTGGVEQYF
TGCGCCAGCAGCACGGGAGGGGTCGAGCAGTACTTC
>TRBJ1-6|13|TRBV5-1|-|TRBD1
CASSDRGRSPLHF
TGCGCCAGCAGCGACAGGGGTCGGTCACCCCTCCACTTT
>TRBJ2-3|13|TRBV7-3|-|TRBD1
CASSLDRGDTQYF
TGTGCCAGCAGCTTAGACAGGGGGGATACGCAGTATTTT
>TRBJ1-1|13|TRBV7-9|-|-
CASSLTGYTEAFF
TGTGCCAGCAGTTTAACAGGGTACACTGAAGCTTTCTTT
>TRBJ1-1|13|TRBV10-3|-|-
CAISDGPNTEAFF
TGTGCCATCAGTGATGGCCCGAACACTGAAGCTTTCTTT
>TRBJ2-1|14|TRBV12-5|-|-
CASGQKSRNNEQFF
TGTGCTAGTGGTCAGAAGTCGCGGAACAATGAGCAGTTCTTC
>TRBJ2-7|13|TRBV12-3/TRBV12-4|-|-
CASSLWAISEQYF
TGTGCCAGCAGTTTATGGGCTATAAGTGAGCAGTACTTC
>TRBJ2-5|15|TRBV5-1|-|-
CASSLADRRGETQYF
TGCGCCAGCAGCTTGGCGGACAGGAGGGGTGAGACCCAGTACTTC
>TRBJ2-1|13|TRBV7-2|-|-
CASSQPGSNEQFF
TGTGCCAGCAGCCAACCGGGAAGTAATGAGCAGTTCTTC
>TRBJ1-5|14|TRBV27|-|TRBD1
CASSFEGQGAPQHF
TGTGCCAGCAGTTTCGAGGGACAGGGGGCCCCCCAGCATTTT
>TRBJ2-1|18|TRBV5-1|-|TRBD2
CASSLDSLAGLLNNEQFF
TGCGCCAGCAGCTTGGACAGCCTAGCGGGACTTTTGAACAATGAGCAGTTCTTC
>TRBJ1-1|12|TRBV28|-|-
CASSLRGAEAFF
TGTGCCAGCAGTTTAAGAGGTGCTGAAGCTTTCTTT
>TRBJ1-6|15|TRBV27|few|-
CASRPRRQVGSPLHF
TGTGCCAGCAGGCCAAGGCGTCAGGTGGGCTCACCCCTCCACTTT
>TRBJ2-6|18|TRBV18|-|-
CASSPQVIGEAGANVLTF
TGTGCCAGCTCACCACAGGTTATCGGGGAAGCTGGGGCCAACGTCCTGACTTTC
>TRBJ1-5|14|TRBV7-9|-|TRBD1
CASSLGTADQPQHF
TGTGCCAGCAGCCTAGGGACAGCTGATCAGCCCCAGCATTTT
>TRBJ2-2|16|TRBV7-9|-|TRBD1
CASSQSPGQGNGELFF
TGTGCCAGCAGCCAAAGTCCGGGACAGGGGAACGGGGAGCTGTTTTTT
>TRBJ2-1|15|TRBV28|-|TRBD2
CASSEIAGGLYEQFF
TGTGCCAGCAGTGAAATAGCGGGGGGCCTCTATGAGCAGTTCTTC
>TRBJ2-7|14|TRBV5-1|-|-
CASSLQGFLYEQYF
TGCGCCAGCAGCTTACAGGGATTCCTCTACGAGCAGTACTTC
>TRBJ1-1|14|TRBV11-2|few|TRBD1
CASSTQGVNTEAFF
TGTGCCAGCAGTACACAGGGGGTGAACACTGAAGCTTTCTTT
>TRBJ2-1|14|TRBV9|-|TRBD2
CASSPAAGGAEQFF
TGTGCCAGCAGCCCCGCAGCGGGGGGGGCTGAGCAGTTCTTC
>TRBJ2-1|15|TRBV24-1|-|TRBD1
CATSVVGTGYNEQFF
TGTGCCACCAGTGTTGTTGGGACAGGGTACAATGAGCAGTTCTTC
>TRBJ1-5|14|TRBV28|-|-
CASSYQANNQPQHF
TGTGCCAGCAGTTACCAGGCCAACAATCAGCCCCAGCATTTT
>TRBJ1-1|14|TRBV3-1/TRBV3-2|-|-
CASSRTGQLSEAFF
TGTGCCAGCAGCCGTACAGGACAGCTGTCTGAAGCTTTCTTT
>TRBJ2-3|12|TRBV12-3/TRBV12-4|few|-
CASRADTDTQYF
TGTGCCAGCAGGGCTGACACAGATACGCAGTATTTT
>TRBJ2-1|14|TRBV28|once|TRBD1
CASSRGTGIYEQFF
TGTGCCAGCAGTAGGGGGACAGGGATCTATGAGCAGTTCTTC
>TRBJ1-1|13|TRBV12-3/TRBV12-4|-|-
CASSLGGWTEAFF
TGTGCCAGCAGTTTGGGAGGGTGGACTGAAGCTTTCTTT
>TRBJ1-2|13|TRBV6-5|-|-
CASSYLGSYGYTF
TGTGCCAGCAGTTACCTGGGGAGCTATGGCTACACCTTC